The entry below describes one T cell receptor beta chain. The CDR3 has 19 residues. The ends were cut back, 1 base at V and 0 bases at J, with 19 bases in the middle. Germline V gives CDR1 LGHDT, CDR2 YNNKEL (reference sequence). The sample originates from a study of blood T cell repertoires in COVID-19. In the study's own analysis: The authors estimated nucleated cell counts from reference gene primer amplification. The repertoire was sequenced with immunoSEQ multiplex PCR; TCRdb's copy has only in-frame clones and lacks some. V, J and clone size were drawn from that table, and D and trimming were deduced from the DNA. The sample lists over 90,000 clones; around 87% were seen once.

V usage is TRBV3-1 (or the pseudogene TRBV3-2) and J usage is TRBJ1-3; D is perhaps TRBD1 (6 bases). The source is a human donor in a cohort sampled during active COVID-19. Specimen: peripheral blood. This chain's CDR3 is CASSQVPQTGTSSGNTIYF. CDR3 nucleotide sequence: TGTGCCAGCAGCCAAGTCCCCCAGACAGGAACAAGCTCTGGAAACACCATATATTTT.